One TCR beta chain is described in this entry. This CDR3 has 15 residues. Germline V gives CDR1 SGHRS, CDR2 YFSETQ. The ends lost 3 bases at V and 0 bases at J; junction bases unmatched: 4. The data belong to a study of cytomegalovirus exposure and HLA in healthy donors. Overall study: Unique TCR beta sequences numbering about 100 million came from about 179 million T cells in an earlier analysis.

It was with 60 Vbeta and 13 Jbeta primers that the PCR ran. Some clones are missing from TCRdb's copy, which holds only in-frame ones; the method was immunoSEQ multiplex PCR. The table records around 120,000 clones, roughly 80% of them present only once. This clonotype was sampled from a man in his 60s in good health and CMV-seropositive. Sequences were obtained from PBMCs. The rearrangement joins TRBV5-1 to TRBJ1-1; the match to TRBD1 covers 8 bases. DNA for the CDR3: TGCGCCAGCAGCTGGACAGGGTCGATGAACACTGAAGCTTTCTTT. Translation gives CASSWTGSMNTEAFF.